Listed here are 14 T cell receptor beta chains from one sample, sequenced in a study of shared clonotypes between healthy human individuals. Naive CD8 isolation took CD45RO-negative cells positively selected for CCR7 and excluded terminally differentiated effector memory CD45RA+ cells. Generated by immunoSEQ multiplex PCR, the TCRdb table keeps only in-frame clones and is missing some. The sample contains around 2,000,000 clones, about 94% of which appear only once. Sample: naive CD8+ T cells sorted from blood. The receptors derive from a man aged 18 to 29 in good health.

This chain uses TRBV13 with TRBJ1-1, with D maybe TRBD1 (6 bases). This CDR3 comprises 15 residues. The germline V and J ends were trimmed by 5 bases and 0 bases, with 13 bases remaining between them. Germline V gene data show CDR1 as PRHDT and CDR2 as FYEKMQ (reference sequence). DNA of the CDR3: TGTGCCAGCAGCGAAAGGACAGAAATGAACACTGAAGCTTTCTTT. Residues: CASSERTEMNTEAFF.

The chain recombines TRBV27 with TRBJ2-5; 10 positions agree with TRBD2. The ends lost 6 bases at V and 2 bases at J; junction bases unmatched: 3. Germline CDR1 reads MNHEY; CDR2 reads SMNVEV (reference sequence). This CDR3 region has 14 residues. CDR3 in amino acids: CASRIAGGQETQYF. Written as DNA, the CDR3 is TGTGCCAGCAGAATAGCGGGGGGACAAGAGACCCAGTACTTC.

This chain uses TRBV4-1 with TRBJ2-2, with 8 bases aligning to TRBD2. The V gene's germline CDR1 is MGHRA and CDR2 YSYEKL. The CDR3 runs to 17 residues. J was trimmed by 7 bases and V by 0 bases; bases with no gene match: 10. CDR3 loop: CASSQERGGGLDGELFF. The CDR3 region has the DNA TGCGCCAGCAGCCAAGAACGCGGCGGGGGGCTCGACGGGGAGCTGTTTTTT.

This clone was recorded once. This rearrangement joins TRBV27 to TRBJ2-7, with TRBD2 matching over 12 bases. Germline CDR1 is MNHEY and CDR2 is SMNVEV (reference sequence). This CDR3 region has 14 residues. V lost 5 bases and J lost 5; bases outside the gene matches: 4. Here the CDR3 reads CASSPGTSGHEQYF. The CDR3 DNA is TGTGCCAGCAGTCCCGGGACTAGCGGGCACGAGCAGTACTTC.

Remarks on this clone: Different DNA sequences within this sample yield the same CDR3. The gene calls are TRBV27 and TRBJ2-7; TRBD2 matches at 7 bases. Germline CDR1 and CDR2: MNHEY and SMNVEV (reference sequence). The CDR3 consists of 15 residues. After removal of 2 bases from V and 2 bases from J, the junction contained 6 bases not matched to a gene. The CDR3 is CASSLGAGETYEQYF. In DNA, the CDR3 is TGTGCCAGCAGTTTAGGGGCGGGAGAGACCTACGAGCAGTACTTC.

The chain is built from TRBV7-9 and TRBJ2-5; possible D gene TRBD2, 5 bases. The germline V and J ends were trimmed by 5 bases and 4 bases, with 8 bases remaining between them. The CDR3 length is 12 residues. The V gene's germline CDR1 is SEHNR and CDR2 FQNEAQ (reference sequence). This CDR3 is CASSDGGETQYF. CDR3 in DNA: TGTGCCAGCAGCGATGGAGGAGAGACCCAGTACTTC.

The V call is TRBV7-2, the J call TRBJ2-3; D unclear. The CDR3 extends over 15 amino acids. V was pared by 1 base and J by 0 bases, with 8 bases between. Per the germline V gene, CDR1 is SGHTA and CDR2 is FQGNSA. For the CDR3, the DNA is TGTGCCAGCAGCTTAGTTACTGCTAGCACAGATACGCAGTATTTT. It specifies CASSLVTASTDTQYF.

The chain uses TRBV4-2 and TRBJ1-4, with D uncertain. This CDR3 comprises 15 residues. V was trimmed by 5 bases and J by 0 bases, leaving 10 bases between them. Germline-derived CDR1 and CDR2 are LGHNA and YNFKEQ. The CDR3 loop reads CASSAHFATNEKLFF. In DNA form, the CDR3 reads TGTGCCAGCAGCGCACACTTTGCAACTAATGAAAAACTGTTTTTT.

The chain joins TRBV4-3 to TRBJ2-7; D remains unclear. CDR3 length equals 13 residues. The germline V gene encodes CDR1 LGHNA and CDR2 YSLEER. V lost 0 bases and J lost 5, with 8 bases in between. The CDR3 here is CASSQDPQNEQYF. The CDR3 DNA is TGCGCCAGCAGCCAAGATCCACAGAACGAGCAGTACTTC.

V is TRBV4-3 and J is TRBJ1-2; no firm D call. The V gene's germline CDR1 is LGHNA and CDR2 YSLEER. The V end was cut by 7 bases, the J end by 2 bases, with 17 bases between. The CDR3 is 15 amino acids. CDR3: CASNTWQEGNYGYTF. The CDR3 DNA sequence: TGCGCCAGCAATACGTGGCAGGAGGGCAACTATGGCTACACCTTC.

The gene calls are TRBV2 and TRBJ1-1, with a possible D match to TRBD1 (6 bases). Germline lookup yields CDR1 SNHLY and CDR2 FYNNEI. CDR3 size: 15 residues. V was clipped by 6 bases and J by 7 bases, with 21 bases between them. The chain's CDR3 is CASSPTIQGMVEAFF. In DNA, the CDR3 is TGTGCCAGCAGCCCGACTATACAGGGAATGGTTGAAGCTTTCTTT.

This chain uses TRBV7-9 with TRBJ2-5; a weak D match, TRBD1 (6 bases). Germline CDR1 reads SEHNR; CDR2 reads FQNEAQ (reference sequence). V lost 5 bases, J lost 1 base, and 14 bases lay in between. There are 15 residues in the CDR3. Written as DNA, the CDR3 is TGTGCCAGCAGCCATGGACAGAACCTCCAAGAGACCCAGTACTTC. Residues: CASSHGQNLQETQYF.

V usage is TRBV6-1 and J usage is TRBJ2-7; the D gene is possibly TRBD2 (5 bases). Per the germline V gene, CDR1 is MNHNS and CDR2 is SASEGT. Trimming stripped 9 bases from V and 0 bases from J, with 15 bases between. This CDR3 comprises 14 residues. CDR3 amino acids: CARLEAPSSYEQYF. The CDR3 nucleotides read TGTGCCAGACTGGAGGCGCCCAGCTCCTACGAGCAGTACTTC.

The J gene is TRBJ2-7, the V gene TRBV6-6; TRBD1 might be the D (5 bases). The length of the CDR3 is 16 residues. The germline V gene encodes CDR1 MNHNY and CDR2 SVGAGI (reference sequence). The V gene lost 3 bases and the J gene lost 2 bases, with 17 bases spanning the gap. The CDR3 loop reads CASSYFLDTSTYEQYF. In DNA form, the CDR3 reads TGTGCCAGCAGTTATTTCTTGGACACCTCGACCTACGAGCAGTACTTC.